These 25 T cell receptor beta chains were sequenced from one sample in a study of blood T cell repertoires in COVID-19. The assay was immunoSEQ multiplex PCR, and TCRdb's table has in-frame clones only and misses some. The table lists fewer than 450,000 clones, approximately 85% of them singletons. The source material was PBMCs or T cells enriched from blood (not recorded which). All receptors derive from a woman aged 40-49 years with acute COVID-19.

This clone appeared a few times. The genes are TRBV19 and TRBJ2-3; D unclear. V lost 5 bases and J 1 base, leaving 13 bases between the germline ends. This CDR3 is built from 15 residues. Germline values: CDR1 LNHDA, CDR2 SQIVND (reference sequence). Here the CDR3 DNA reads TGTGCCAGTAGTCCCAAAGCTACGGGCACAGATACGCAGTATTTT. This encodes CASSPKATGTDTQYF.

V is TRBV18 and J is TRBJ1-1; 7 positions match TRBD1. The CDR3 consists of 16 residues. CDR1 and CDR2 (germline): KGHSH, LQKENI. Trimming removed 3 bases from V and 5 bases from J; junction bases left unmatched: 12. The chain's CDR3 is CASSPERGQVGTEAFF. CDR3 DNA sequence: TGTGCCAGCTCACCGGAGAGGGGGCAGGTGGGGACTGAAGCTTTCTTT.

In its sample, this clone was seen once. The CDR3 sequence is CASSFGEVVLDEQFF. The CDR3 DNA sequence: TGCGCCAGCAGCTTCGGGGAAGTGGTTTTGGATGAGCAGTTCTTC. The rearrangement joins TRBV5-1 to TRBJ2-1; the D gene is possibly TRBD2 (5 bases). CDR3 length: 15 amino acids. Germline CDR1 and CDR2: SGHRS and YFSETQ. V dropped 2 bases and J dropped 8 bases, with 17 bases sitting between them.

The chain is built from TRBV18 and TRBJ2-2; no clear D. V shed 3 bases and J shed 6 bases, with 8 bases lying between them. CDR1 and CDR2 (germline): KGHSH, LQKENI. This CDR3 spans 13 amino acids. CDR3 DNA: TGTGCCAGCTCACCGTCGAGGTCCGGGGAGCTGTTTTTT. The encoded protein is CASSPSRSGELFF. Supplemented by reference TRBV18 and TRBJ2-2, the full variable domain reads NAGVMQNPRHLVRRRGQEARLRCSPMKGHSHVYWYRQLPEEGLKFMVYLQKENIIDESGMPKERFSAEFPKEGPSILRIQQVVRGDSAAYFCASSPSRSGELFFGEGSRLTVL.

V gene TRBV12-3 or TRBV12-4 combines with J gene TRBJ1-1; tentatively, D is TRBD1 (5 bases). This CDR3 is 13 amino acids long. With 7 bases removed from V and 8 bases from J, the gap between germline ends came to 17 bases. In nucleotides, the CDR3 is TGTGCCAGCATGCTTCAGGGTCATGGCGAAGCTTTCTTT. Its protein is CASMLQGHGEAFF.

The chain is built from TRBV11-3 and TRBJ2-2, with 7 bases aligning to TRBD2. Germline CDR1 reads SGHNT; CDR2 reads YENEEA. The V and J ends lost 1 base and 3 bases, in that order; junction bases with no gene match: 5. The CDR3 totals 16 residues. CDR3 coding DNA: TGTGCCAGCAGCTTAGGGGACCGGGGGGACACCGGGGAGCTGTTTTTT. The encoded protein is CASSLGDRGDTGELFF.

The rearrangement uses TRBV11-2 and TRBJ2-3; 8 bases agree with TRBD1. This CDR3 is 15 amino acids long. Germline CDR1 SGHAT, CDR2 FQNNGV. Trimming cost V 1 base and J 3 bases; bases outside gene matches: 3. This CDR3 is CASSLGQGLTDTQYF. CDR3 DNA: TGTGCCAGCAGCTTAGGACAGGGGTTGACAGATACGCAGTATTTT.

This chain connects TRBV11-2 to TRBJ2-1, with D possibly matching TRBD1 (5 bases). This CDR3 has 17 amino acids. Trimming shortened V by 1 base and J by 6 bases, and 19 bases separated the two germline ends. Germline values: CDR1 SGHAT, CDR2 FQNNGV. The CDR3 bases are TGTGCCAGCAGCTTAGGGGTTACGTTAGGGGTGGGCAATGAGCAGTTCTTC. Amino acids: CASSLGVTLGVGNEQFF.

The V call is TRBV6-5, the J call TRBJ2-2, with D perhaps TRBD1 (6 bases). The germline V gene encodes CDR1 MNHEY and CDR2 SVGAGI. V dropped 6 bases and J dropped 8 bases, with 13 bases sitting between them. CDR3 length: 13 amino acids. CDR3: CASSDRRSGELFF. The CDR3 region has the DNA TGTGCCAGCAGCGACAGGAGGTCGGGGGAGCTGTTTTTT.

This clone was recorded a few times. The chain carries TRBV4-1 and TRBJ1-5, with TRBD1 identical over 7 bases. CDR1 and CDR2 (germline): MGHRA, YSYEKL. This CDR3 has 15 amino acids. V was pared by 5 bases and J by 0 bases, with 4 bases of the junction left unmatched. CDR3: CASSWDRNSNQPQHF. In DNA form, the CDR3 reads TGCGCCAGCAGCTGGGACAGAAATAGCAATCAGCCCCAGCATTTT.

V and J are TRBV5-1 and TRBJ2-1; 10 bases map to TRBD2. Trimming at V came to 0 bases and at J to 4 bases, leaving 4 bases not matched to a gene. From germline, CDR1 is SGHRS and CDR2 YFSETQ. This CDR3 has 16 residues. CDR3 in amino acids: CASSLAGLAAYNEQFF. The DNA for the CDR3 is TGCGCCAGCAGCTTGGCTGGACTAGCGGCATACAATGAGCAGTTCTTC.

The V and J genes are TRBV7-2 and TRBJ2-3, with 11 bases lining up with TRBD2. The CDR3 extends over 19 amino acids. CDR1 is SGHTA, CDR2 FQGNSA, per germline. Germline trimming cut 1 base from V and 2 bases from J; bases unmatched to any gene: 11. DNA of the CDR3: TGTGCCAGCAGCTTAGTTGTCGGGACTAGCGGAGGAAACACAGATACGCAGTATTTT. Translation gives CASSLVVGTSGGNTDTQYF.

The chain uses TRBV6-5 and TRBJ2-2, with D unclear. CDR3 length equals 13 residues. Deletions cut 5 bases from V and 3 bases from J, with 7 bases between. From germline, CDR1 is MNHEY and CDR2 SVGAGI. CDR3 in DNA: TGTGCCAGCAGTACCCTACACACCGGGGAGCTGTTTTTT. Translated: CASSTLHTGELFF.

In the case of this clone: One end of the junction does not line up with germline, which may come from a read error. This chain uses TRBV5-4 with TRBJ2-7, with 10 nucleotides matching TRBD2. Germline V gene lookup returns CDR1 SGHNT and CDR2 YYREEE (reference sequence). This CDR3 contains 14 residues. The CDR3 spells CASSFIVLAGYLHF. CDR3 nucleotide sequence: TGTGCCAGCAGCTTCATTGTACTAGCGGGGTACCTGCACTTC.

V usage is TRBV7-2 and J usage is TRBJ2-2; the D gene is possibly TRBD1 (5 bases). The CDR3 runs to 16 residues. Germline V CDR1 and CDR2: SGHTA, FQGNSA. V was pared by 5 bases and J by 2 bases, with 15 bases between. As DNA, the CDR3 is TGTGCCAGCAGCGGGCAGGGATGGGAAAACACCGGGGAGCTGTTTTTT. Protein sequence: CASSGQGWENTGELFF.

The gene calls are TRBV10-3 and TRBJ2-1; TRBD2 agrees at 7 bases. Trimming removed 8 bases from V and 7 bases from J; junction bases left unmatched: 5. Germline CDR1 is ENHRY and CDR2 is SYGVKD. The CDR3 contains 12 residues. The CDR3 here is CAIGAGWNEQFF. The DNA of the CDR3 is TGTGCCATCGGAGCGGGGTGGAATGAGCAGTTCTTC.

Here the CDR3 reads CASSGLPQETQYF. The CDR3 DNA reads TGTGCCAGCAGCGGACTACCTCAAGAGACCCAGTACTTC. This chain connects TRBV9 to TRBJ2-5, with D possibly TRBD2 on 5 matching bases. The V gene lost 3 bases and the J gene lost 2 bases, with 8 bases spanning the gap. CDR3 length equals 13 residues. Germline lookup yields CDR1 SGDLS and CDR2 YYNGEE.

The rearrangement links TRBV5-4 to TRBJ2-7; D is perhaps TRBD2 (6 bases). The V end lost 0 bases, the J end lost 6 bases, and 19 bases lay between the germline ends. The germline V gene encodes CDR1 SGHNT and CDR2 YYREEE (reference sequence). The CDR3 covers 16 residues. The CDR3 region has the DNA TGTGCCAGCAGCTTGGACGGAGGGAACCAACGCCGCGAGCAGTACTTC. As protein: CASSLDGGNQRREQYF.

The genes are TRBV10-3 and TRBJ2-5; 12 nucleotides line up with TRBD1. CDR3 length: 15 residues. Germline-derived CDR1 and CDR2 are ENHRY and SYGVKD. J was trimmed by 3 bases and V by 6 bases; bases with no gene match: 5. CDR3 region: CAISPGQGAEETQYF. The CDR3 coding sequence is TGTGCCATCAGCCCGGGACAGGGGGCTGAAGAGACCCAGTACTTC.

This sequence joins TRBV4-1 and TRBJ2-1; 9 bases fit TRBD2. The V segment lost 1 base and the J segment 1 base; nucleotides outside the gene matches: 2. The CDR3 extends over 16 amino acids. The germline gives CDR1 MGHRA, CDR2 YSYEKL. The CDR3 loop reads CASSQGAGGSYNEQFF. CDR3 coding DNA: TGCGCCAGCAGCCAAGGAGCGGGGGGATCCTACAATGAGCAGTTCTTC.

This rearrangement joins TRBV6-5 to TRBJ1-2; 7 bases line up with TRBD1. The length of the CDR3 is 15 residues. V shed 0 bases and J 6 bases; nucleotides not matched to a gene: 7. Germline V gene lookup returns CDR1 MNHEY and CDR2 SVGAGI. The CDR3 reads CASSYSGTVSDGYTF. The CDR3, as DNA: TGTGCCAGCAGTTACTCCGGGACAGTCTCGGATGGCTACACCTTC.

A remark on this clone: Other DNA variants within this sample encode the same CDR3. The CDR3, as DNA: TGTGCCAGCAGCCAGTCAGGGAACACTGAAGCTTTCTTT. This codes for CASSQSGNTEAFF. The rearrangement links TRBV3-1 (or the pseudogene TRBV3-2) to TRBJ1-1; D gene ambiguous. The germline V and J ends were trimmed by 3 bases and 1 base, with 6 bases remaining between them. Germline loops: CDR1 LGHDT, CDR2 YNNKEL (reference sequence). CDR3 length equals 13 residues.

This chain links TRBV24-1 with TRBJ2-5; D is unresolved. Germline V gene lookup returns CDR1 KGHDR and CDR2 SFDVKD. V dropped 3 bases and J dropped 2 bases, with 3 bases sitting between them. The CDR3 is 12 residues long. CDR3 bases: TGTGCCACCAGTGATCCTCAAGAGACCCAGTACTTC. It translates to CATSDPQETQYF.

The genes are TRBV18 and TRBJ1-2; TRBD1 might be the D (5 bases). Germline CDR1 is KGHSH and CDR2 is LQKENI. Trimming cost V 3 bases and J 0 bases, with 11 bases left between them. This CDR3 contains 15 residues. The CDR3 loop reads CASSPSTVSNYGYTF. DNA for the CDR3: TGTGCCAGCTCACCGTCGACAGTTTCTAACTATGGCTACACCTTC.

Notes on this clone: The sample carries other DNA sequences with the same CDR3. V and J are TRBV18 and TRBJ2-3; weak D call: TRBD1 (6 bases). The V gene's germline CDR1 is KGHSH and CDR2 LQKENI. Between the trimmed V and J ends, which lost 4 bases and 0 bases, there was a span of 8 bases. This CDR3 contains 14 residues. The chain's CDR3 is CASSLGQSTDTQYF. The DNA for the CDR3 is TGTGCCAGCTCACTTGGACAGAGCACAGATACGCAGTATTTT.